This TCR beta chain was sequenced in a study of cytomegalovirus exposure and HLA in healthy donors. Per germline, CDR1 MNHEY and CDR2 SVGAGI. V lost 3 bases to trimming and J lost 6 bases, with 11 bases between them. There are 13 residues in the CDR3. Regarding the study as a whole: CMV serostatus was the only recorded immune exposure for donors. Later on, an analysis tied roughly 17,000 TCR beta sequences to HLA alleles at 0.05 false discovery rate. Later analysis found that TCR beta chains associated with HLA were more clonally expanded than other, equally common chains. TCR beta V- and J-gene trimming, according to a later analysis, was linked to a missense DCLRE1C variant.

PCR primers comprised 60 Vbeta and 13 Jbeta primers. The assay was immunoSEQ multiplex PCR, and TCRdb's table has in-frame clones only and misses some. The repertoire table contains over 200,000 clones. For this clone: Its antigen remains unknown.

This TCR came from a woman under 40 in good health and CMV-seropositive. The chain carries TRBV6-5 and TRBJ1-2; the D is unclear. The sample consisted of PBMCs. For the CDR3, the DNA is TGTGCCAGCAGTTATAGCCTGTTGGATGGCTACACCTTC. Translated: CASSYSLLDGYTF.